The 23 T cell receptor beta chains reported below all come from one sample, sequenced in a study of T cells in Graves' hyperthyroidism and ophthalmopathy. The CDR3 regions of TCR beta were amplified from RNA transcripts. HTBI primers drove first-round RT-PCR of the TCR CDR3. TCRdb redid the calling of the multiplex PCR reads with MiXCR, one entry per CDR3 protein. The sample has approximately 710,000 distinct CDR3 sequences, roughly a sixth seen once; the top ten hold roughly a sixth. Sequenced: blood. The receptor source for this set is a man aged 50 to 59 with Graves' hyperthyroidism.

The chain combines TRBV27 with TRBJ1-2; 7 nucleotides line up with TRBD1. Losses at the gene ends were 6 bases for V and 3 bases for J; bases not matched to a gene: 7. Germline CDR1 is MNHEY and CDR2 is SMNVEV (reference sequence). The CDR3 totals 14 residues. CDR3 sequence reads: CASSPGRGHYGYTF. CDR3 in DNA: TGTGCCAGCAGCCCGGGAAGGGGGCACTATGGCTACACCTTC.

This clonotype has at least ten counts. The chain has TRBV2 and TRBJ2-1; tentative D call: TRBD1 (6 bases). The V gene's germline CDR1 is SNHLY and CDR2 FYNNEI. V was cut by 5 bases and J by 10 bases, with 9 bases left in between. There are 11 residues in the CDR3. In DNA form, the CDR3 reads TGTGCCAGCAGTTCCGGGACAGAGCAGTTCTTC. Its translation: CASSSGTEQFF. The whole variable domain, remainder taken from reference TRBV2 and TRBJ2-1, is EPEVTQTPSHQVTQMGQEVILRCVPISNHLYFYWYRQILGQKVEFLVSFYNNEISEKSEIFDDQFSVERPDGSNFTLKIRSTKLEDSAMYFCASSSGTEQFFGPGTRLTVL.

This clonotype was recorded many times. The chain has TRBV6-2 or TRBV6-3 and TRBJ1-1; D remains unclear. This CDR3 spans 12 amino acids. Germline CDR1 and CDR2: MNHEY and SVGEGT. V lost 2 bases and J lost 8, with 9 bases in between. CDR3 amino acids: CASSYGEREAFF. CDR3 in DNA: TGTGCCAGCAGTTACGGGGAGAGAGAAGCTTTCTTT.

The CDR3 region is CSVQELNTGELFF. DNA of the CDR3: TGCAGTGTTCAAGAACTGAACACCGGGGAGCTGTTTTTT. The rearrangement joins TRBV20-1 to TRBJ2-2; D is undetermined. This CDR3 region has 13 residues. Germline lookup yields CDR1 DFQATT and CDR2 SNEGSKA (reference sequence). Trimming took 7 bases from V and 1 from J, leaving 10 bases between them.

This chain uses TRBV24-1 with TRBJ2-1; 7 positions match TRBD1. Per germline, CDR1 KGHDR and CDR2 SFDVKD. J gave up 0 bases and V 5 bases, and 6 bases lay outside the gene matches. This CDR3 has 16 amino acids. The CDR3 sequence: CATSGPRDSSYNEQFF. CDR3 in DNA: TGTGCCACCAGTGGACCCAGGGACAGCTCCTACAATGAGCAGTTCTTC.

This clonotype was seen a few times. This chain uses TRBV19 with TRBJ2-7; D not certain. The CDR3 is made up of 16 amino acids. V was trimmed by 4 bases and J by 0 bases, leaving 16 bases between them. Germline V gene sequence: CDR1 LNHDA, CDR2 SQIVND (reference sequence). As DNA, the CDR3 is TGTGCCAGTAGTACCCCCGCCGCGTCCAACTCCTACGAGCAGTACTTC. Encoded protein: CASSTPAASNSYEQYF.

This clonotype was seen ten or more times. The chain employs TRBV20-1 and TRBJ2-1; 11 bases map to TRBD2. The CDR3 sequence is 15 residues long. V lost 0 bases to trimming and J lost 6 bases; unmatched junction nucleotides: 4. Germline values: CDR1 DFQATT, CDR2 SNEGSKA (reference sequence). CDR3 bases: TGCAGTGCTAGAGATCTAGCGGGGGGTTTCAATGAGCAGTTCTTC. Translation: CSARDLAGGFNEQFF.

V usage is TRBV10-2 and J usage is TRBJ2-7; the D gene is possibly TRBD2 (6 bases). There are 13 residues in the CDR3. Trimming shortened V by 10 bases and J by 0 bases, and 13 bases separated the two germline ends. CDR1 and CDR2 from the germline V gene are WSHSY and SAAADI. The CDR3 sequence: CATRDLSSYEQYF. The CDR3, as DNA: TGCGCCACCCGGGACTTGAGCTCCTACGAGCAGTACTTC.

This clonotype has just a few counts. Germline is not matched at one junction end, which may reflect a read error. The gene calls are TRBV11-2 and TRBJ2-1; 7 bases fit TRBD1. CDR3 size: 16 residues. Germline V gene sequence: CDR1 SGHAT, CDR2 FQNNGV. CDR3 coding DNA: TGTGCCAGCAGCCGCTTCCGGGACAGCGGATACGATGAGCAATTCTTC. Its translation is CASSRFRDSGYDEQFF.

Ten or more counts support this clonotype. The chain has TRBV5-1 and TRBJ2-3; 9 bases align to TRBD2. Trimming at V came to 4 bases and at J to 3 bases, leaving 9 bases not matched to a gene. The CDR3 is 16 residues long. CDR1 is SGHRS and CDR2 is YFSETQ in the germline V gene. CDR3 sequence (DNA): TGCGCCAGCAGCCTCCAGTACCTAGCGGGAACAGATACGCAGTATTTT. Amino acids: CASSLQYLAGTDTQYF.

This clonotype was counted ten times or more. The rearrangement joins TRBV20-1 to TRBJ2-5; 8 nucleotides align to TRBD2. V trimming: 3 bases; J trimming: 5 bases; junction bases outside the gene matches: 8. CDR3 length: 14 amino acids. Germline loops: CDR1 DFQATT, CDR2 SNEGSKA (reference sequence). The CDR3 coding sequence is TGCAGTGCTAGTCGTGGCGGGAGGACGGAGACCCAGTACTTC. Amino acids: CSASRGGRTETQYF.

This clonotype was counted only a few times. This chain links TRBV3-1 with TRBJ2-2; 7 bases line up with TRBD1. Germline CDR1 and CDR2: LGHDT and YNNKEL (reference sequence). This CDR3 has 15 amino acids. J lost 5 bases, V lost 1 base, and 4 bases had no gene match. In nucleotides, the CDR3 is TGTGCCAGCAGCCAAGGACAGGGAAGGACCGGGGAGCTGTTTTTT. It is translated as CASSQGQGRTGELFF.

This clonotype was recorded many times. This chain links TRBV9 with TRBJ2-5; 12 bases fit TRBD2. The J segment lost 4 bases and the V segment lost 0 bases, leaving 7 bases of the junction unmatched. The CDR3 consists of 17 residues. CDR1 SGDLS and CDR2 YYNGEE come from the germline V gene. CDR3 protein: CASSVGLAGGPIETQYF. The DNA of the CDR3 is TGTGCCAGCAGCGTAGGCCTAGCGGGAGGGCCCATAGAGACCCAGTACTTC. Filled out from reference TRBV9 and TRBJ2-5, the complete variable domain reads DSGVTQTPKHLITATGQRVTLRCSPRSGDLSVYWYQQSLDQGLQFLIQYYNGEERAKGNILERFSAQQFPDLHSELNLSSLELGDSALYFCASSVGLAGGPIETQYFGPGTRLLVL.

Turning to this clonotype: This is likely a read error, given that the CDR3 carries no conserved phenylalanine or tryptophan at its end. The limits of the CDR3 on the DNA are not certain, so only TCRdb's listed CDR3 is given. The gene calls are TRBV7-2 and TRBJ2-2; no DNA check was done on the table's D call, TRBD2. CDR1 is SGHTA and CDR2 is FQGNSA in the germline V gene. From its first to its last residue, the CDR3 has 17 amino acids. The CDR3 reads CVSSLGLAGGKTGEQFL.

CDR3 sequence reads: CASSFGAGGFHEQYF. DNA of the CDR3: TGTGCCAGCAGTTTTGGGGCAGGGGGGTTCCACGAGCAGTACTTC. The chain joins TRBV27 to TRBJ2-7, with a possible D match to TRBD1 (7 bases). The CDR3 has 15 amino acids. Between the trimmed V and J ends, which lost 3 bases and 5 bases, there was a span of 17 bases. Germline V lookup: CDR1 MNHEY, CDR2 SMNVEV (reference sequence).

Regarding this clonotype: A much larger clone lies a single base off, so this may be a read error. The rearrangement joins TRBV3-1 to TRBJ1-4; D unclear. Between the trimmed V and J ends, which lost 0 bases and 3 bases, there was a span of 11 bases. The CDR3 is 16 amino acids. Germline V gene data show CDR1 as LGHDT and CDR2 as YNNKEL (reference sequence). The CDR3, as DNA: TGTGCCAGCAGCCAAGATAAGCGGTGGGCTAATGAAAAACTGTTTTTT. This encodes CASSQDKRWANEKLFF.

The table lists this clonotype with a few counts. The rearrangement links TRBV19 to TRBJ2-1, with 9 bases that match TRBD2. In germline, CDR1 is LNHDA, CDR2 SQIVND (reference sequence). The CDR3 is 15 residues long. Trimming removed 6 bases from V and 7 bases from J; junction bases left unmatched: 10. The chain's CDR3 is CASSFPSGTRNEQFF. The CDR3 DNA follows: TGTGCCAGTAGCTTTCCTAGCGGGACGCGGAATGAGCAGTTCTTC. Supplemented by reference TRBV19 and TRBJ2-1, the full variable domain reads DGGITQSPKYLFRKEGQNVTLSCEQNLNHDAMYWYRQDPGQGLRLIYYSQIVNDFQKGDIAEGYSVSREKKESFPLTVTSAQKNPTAFYLCASSFPSGTRNEQFFGPGTRLTVL.

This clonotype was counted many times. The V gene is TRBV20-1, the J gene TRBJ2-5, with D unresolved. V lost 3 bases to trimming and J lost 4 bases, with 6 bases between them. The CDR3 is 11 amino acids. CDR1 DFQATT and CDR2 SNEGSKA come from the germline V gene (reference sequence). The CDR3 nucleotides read TGCAGTGCTAGCACGGGAGAGACCCAGTACTTC. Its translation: CSASTGETQYF.

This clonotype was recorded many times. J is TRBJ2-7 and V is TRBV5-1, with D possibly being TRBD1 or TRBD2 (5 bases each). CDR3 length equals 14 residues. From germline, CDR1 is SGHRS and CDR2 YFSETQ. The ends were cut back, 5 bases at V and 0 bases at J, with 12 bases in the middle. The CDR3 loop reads CASRYPGSSYEQYF. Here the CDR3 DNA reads TGCGCCAGCAGATACCCAGGGAGCTCCTACGAGCAGTACTTC.

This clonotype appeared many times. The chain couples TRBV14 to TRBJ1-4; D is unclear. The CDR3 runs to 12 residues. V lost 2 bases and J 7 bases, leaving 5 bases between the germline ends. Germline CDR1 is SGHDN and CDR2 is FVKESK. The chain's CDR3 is CASSQYGEKLFF. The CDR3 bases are TGTGCCAGCAGCCAATATGGTGAAAAACTGTTTTTT.

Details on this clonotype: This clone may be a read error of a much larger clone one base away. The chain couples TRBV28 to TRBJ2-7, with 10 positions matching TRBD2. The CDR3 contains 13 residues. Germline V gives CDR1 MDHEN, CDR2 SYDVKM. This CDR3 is CAVAGGGTYEQYF. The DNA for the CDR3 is TGTGCTGTAGCGGGAGGCGGTACCTACGAGCAGTACTTC. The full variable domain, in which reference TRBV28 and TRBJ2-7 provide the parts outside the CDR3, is DVKVTQSSRYLVKRTGEKVFLECVQDMDHENMFWYRQDPGLGLRLIYFSYDVKMKEKGDIPEGYSVSREKKERFSLILESASTNQTSMYLCAVAGGGTYEQYFGPGTRLTVT.

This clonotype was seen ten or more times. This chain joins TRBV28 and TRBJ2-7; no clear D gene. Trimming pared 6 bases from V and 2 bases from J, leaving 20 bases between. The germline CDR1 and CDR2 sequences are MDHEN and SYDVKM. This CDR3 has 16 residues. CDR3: CASRTSGPSSPYEQYF. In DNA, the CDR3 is TGTGCCAGCAGAACCTCCGGGCCTTCGTCCCCCTACGAGCAGTACTTC. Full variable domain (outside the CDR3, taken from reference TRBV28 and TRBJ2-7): DVKVTQSSRYLVKRTGEKVFLECVQDMDHENMFWYRQDPGLGLRLIYFSYDVKMKEKGDIPEGYSVSREKKERFSLILESASTNQTSMYLCASRTSGPSSPYEQYFGPGTRLTVT.

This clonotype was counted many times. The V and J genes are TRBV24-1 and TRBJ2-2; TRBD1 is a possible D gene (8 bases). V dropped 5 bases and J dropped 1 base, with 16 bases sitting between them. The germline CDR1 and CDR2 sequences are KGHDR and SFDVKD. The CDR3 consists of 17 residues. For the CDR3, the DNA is TGTGCCACCAGTGGACAGGGGAGGGGGCTGAACACCGGGGAGCTGTTTTTT. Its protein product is CATSGQGRGLNTGELFF.